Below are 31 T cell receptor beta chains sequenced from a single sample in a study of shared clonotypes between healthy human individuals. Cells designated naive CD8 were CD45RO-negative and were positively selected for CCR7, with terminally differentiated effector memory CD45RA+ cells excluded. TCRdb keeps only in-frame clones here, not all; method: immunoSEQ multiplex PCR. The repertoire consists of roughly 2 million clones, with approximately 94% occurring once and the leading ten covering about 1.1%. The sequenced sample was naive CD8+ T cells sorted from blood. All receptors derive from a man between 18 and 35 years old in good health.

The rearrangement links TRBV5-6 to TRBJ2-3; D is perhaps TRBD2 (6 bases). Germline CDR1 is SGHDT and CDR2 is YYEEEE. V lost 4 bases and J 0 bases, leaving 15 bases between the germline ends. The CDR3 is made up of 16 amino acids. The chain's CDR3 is CASSRTRSGSTDTQYF. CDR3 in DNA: TGTGCCAGCAGCCGTACCCGAAGCGGGAGCACAGATACGCAGTATTTT.

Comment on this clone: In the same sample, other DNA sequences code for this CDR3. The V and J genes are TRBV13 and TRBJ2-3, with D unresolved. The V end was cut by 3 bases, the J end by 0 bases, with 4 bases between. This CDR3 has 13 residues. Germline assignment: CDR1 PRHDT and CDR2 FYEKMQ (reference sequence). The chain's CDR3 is CASSLDSTDTQYF. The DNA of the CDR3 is TGTGCCAGCAGCTTGGACAGCACAGATACGCAGTATTTT.

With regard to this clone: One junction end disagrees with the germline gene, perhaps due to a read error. The CDR3 loop is CASSARTGGLYSPLHF. Written as DNA, the CDR3 is TGTGCCAGCAGCGCCCGGACAGGGGGCCTTTATTCCCCCCTCCACTTT. V usage is TRBV9 and J usage is TRBJ1-6, with 11 bases aligning to TRBD1. The germline gives CDR1 SGDLS, CDR2 YYNGEE. The CDR3 totals 16 residues. The full variable domain, rest sourced from reference TRBV9 and TRBJ1-6, is DSGVTQTPKHLITATGQRVTLRCSPRSGDLSVYWYQQSLDQGLQFLIQYYNGEERAKGNILERFSAQQFPDLHSELNLSSLELGDSALYFCASSARTGGLYSPLHFGNGTRLTVT.

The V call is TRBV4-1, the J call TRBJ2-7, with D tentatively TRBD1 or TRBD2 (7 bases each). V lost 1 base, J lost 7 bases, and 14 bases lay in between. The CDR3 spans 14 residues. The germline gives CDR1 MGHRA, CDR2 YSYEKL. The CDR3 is CASSQGEGAWEQYF. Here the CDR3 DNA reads TGCGCCAGCAGCCAAGGGGAGGGGGCGTGGGAGCAGTACTTC.

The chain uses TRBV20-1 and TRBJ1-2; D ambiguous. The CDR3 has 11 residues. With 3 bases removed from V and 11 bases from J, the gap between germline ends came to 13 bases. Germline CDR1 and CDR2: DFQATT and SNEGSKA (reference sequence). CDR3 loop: CSASSMTGYTF. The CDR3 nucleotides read TGCAGTGCTAGTAGCATGACTGGTTACACCTTC.

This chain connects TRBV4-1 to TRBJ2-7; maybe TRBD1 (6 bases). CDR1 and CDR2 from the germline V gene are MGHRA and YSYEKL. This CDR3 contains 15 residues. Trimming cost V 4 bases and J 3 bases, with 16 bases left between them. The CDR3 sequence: CASSPQQGTVYEQYF. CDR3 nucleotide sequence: TGCGCCAGCAGCCCGCAACAGGGAACGGTCTACGAGCAGTACTTC.

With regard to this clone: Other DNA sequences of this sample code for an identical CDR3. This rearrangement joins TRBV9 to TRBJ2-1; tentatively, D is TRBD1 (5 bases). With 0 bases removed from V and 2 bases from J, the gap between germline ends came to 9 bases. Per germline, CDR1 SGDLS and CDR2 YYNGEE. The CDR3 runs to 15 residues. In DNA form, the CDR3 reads TGTGCCAGCAGCGTAGAAGGGGTTCCCTACAATGAGCAGTTCTTC. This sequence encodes CASSVEGVPYNEQFF.

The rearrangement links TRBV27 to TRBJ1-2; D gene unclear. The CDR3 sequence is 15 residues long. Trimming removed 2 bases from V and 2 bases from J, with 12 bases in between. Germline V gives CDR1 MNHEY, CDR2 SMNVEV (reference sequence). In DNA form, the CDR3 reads TGTGCCAGCAGTTTAGGATATGGCAACAACTATGGCTACACCTTC. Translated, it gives CASSLGYGNNYGYTF.

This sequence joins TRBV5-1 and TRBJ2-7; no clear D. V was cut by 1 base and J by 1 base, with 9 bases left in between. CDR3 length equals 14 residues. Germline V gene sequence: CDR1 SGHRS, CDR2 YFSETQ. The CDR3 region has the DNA TGCGCCAGCAGCTTGCTACAGACGTCCTACGAGCAGTACTTC. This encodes CASSLLQTSYEQYF.

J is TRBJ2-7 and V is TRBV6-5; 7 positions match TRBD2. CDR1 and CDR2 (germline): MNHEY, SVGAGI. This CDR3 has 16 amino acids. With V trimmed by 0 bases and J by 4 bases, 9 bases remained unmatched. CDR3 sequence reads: CASSYSRGGYGYEQYF. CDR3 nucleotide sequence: TGTGCCAGCAGTTACTCTCGGGGAGGGTACGGGTACGAGCAGTACTTC.

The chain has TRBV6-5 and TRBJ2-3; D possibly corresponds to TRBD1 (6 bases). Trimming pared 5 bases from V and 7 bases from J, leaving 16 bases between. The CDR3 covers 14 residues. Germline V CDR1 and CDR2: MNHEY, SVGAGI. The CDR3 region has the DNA TGTGCCAGCAGTCCGACAGGTGGTACGAATACGCAGTATTTT. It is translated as CASSPTGGTNTQYF.

The CDR3, as DNA: TGTGCCAGCACCGAAGGGGGGGGTAGCGGCTACACCTTC. Translated, it gives CASTEGGGSGYTF. The V call is TRBV6-5, the J call TRBJ1-2, with D maybe TRBD1 (6 bases). The CDR3 contains 13 residues. From germline, CDR1 is MNHEY and CDR2 SVGAGI. Trimming removed 7 bases at V and 8 bases at J, with 17 bases between.

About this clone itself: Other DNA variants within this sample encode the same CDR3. The CDR3 loop is CASSVDGGTEAFF. CDR3 nucleotides: TGTGCCAGCAGCGTGGATGGAGGGACTGAAGCTTTCTTT. The rearrangement links TRBV9 to TRBJ1-1; D gene uncertain. CDR1 and CDR2 (germline): SGDLS, YYNGEE. This CDR3 region has 13 residues. The V end was cut by 2 bases, the J end by 5 bases, with 10 bases between.

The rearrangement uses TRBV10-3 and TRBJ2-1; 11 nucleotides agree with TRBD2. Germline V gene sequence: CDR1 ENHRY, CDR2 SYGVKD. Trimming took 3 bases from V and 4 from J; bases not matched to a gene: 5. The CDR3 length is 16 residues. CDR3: CAISELAGDPYNEQFF. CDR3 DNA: TGTGCCATCAGTGAACTAGCGGGGGACCCTTACAATGAGCAGTTCTTC.

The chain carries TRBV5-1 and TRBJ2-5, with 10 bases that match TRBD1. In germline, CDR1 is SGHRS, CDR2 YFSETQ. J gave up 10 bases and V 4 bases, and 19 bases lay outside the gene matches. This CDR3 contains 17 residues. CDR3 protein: CASSPRTGGLPDLIQYF. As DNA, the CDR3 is TGCGCCAGCAGCCCCAGGACAGGGGGACTCCCGGATCTCATCCAGTACTTC.

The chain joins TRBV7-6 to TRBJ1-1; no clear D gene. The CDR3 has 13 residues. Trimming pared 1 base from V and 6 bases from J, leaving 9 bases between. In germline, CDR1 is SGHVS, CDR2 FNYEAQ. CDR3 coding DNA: TGTGCCAGCAGCTTAGGATACGGGGCTGAAGCTTTCTTT. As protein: CASSLGYGAEAFF.

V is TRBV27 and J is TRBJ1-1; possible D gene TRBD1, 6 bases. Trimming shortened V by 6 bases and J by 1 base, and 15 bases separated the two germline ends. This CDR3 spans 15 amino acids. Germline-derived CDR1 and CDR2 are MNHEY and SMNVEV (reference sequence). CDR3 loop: CASSPGVGANTEAFF. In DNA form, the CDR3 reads TGTGCCAGCAGCCCAGGGGTTGGGGCGAACACTGAAGCTTTCTTT.

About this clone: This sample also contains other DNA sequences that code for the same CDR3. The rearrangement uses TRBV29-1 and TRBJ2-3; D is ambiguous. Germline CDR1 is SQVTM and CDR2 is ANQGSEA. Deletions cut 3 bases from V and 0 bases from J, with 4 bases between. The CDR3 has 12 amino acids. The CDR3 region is CSVELSTDTQYF. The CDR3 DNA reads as TGCAGCGTTGAGTTAAGCACAGATACGCAGTATTTT.

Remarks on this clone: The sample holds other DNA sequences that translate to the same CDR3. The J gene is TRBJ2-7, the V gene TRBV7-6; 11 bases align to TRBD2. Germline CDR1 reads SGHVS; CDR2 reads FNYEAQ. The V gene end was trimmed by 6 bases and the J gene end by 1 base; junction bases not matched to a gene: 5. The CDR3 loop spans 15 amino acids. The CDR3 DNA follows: TGTGCCAGCAGTTCCGGGACTAGCGGTTCCTACGAGCAGTACTTC. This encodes CASSSGTSGSYEQYF.

This chain's CDR3 is CASGLVKRLSYEQYF. DNA of the CDR3: TGTGCTAGTGGTTTGGTAAAGCGTCTCTCCTACGAGCAGTACTTC. The chain has TRBV12-5 and TRBJ2-7; D gene ambiguous. This CDR3 contains 15 residues. Germline V CDR1 and CDR2: LGHNT, FRNRAP. The V end lost 0 bases, the J end lost 0 bases, and 9 bases lay between the germline ends.

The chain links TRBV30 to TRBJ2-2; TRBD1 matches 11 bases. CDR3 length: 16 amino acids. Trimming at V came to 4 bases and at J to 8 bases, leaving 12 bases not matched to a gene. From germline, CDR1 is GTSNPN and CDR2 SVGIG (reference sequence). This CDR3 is CAWTSDGQGAPGELFF. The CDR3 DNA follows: TGTGCCTGGACCTCCGATGGACAGGGGGCGCCGGGGGAGCTGTTTTTT.

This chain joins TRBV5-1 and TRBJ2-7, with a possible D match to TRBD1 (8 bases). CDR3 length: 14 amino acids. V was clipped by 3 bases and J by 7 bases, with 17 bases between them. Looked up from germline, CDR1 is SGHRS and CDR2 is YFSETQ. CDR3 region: CASSWTGWGGEQYF. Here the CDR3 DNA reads TGCGCCAGCAGCTGGACAGGGTGGGGAGGGGAGCAGTACTTC.

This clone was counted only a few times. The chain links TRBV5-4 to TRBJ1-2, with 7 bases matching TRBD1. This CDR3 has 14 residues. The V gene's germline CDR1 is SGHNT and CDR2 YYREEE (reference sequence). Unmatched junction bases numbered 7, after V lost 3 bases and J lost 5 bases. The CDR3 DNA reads TGTGCCAGCAGCTCCATCGGGACAGCATATGGCTACACCTTC. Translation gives CASSSIGTAYGYTF.

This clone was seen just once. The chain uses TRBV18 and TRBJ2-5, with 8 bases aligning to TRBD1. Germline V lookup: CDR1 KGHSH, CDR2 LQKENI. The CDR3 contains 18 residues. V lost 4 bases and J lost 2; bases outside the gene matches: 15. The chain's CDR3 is CASSRATLRTGPQETQYF. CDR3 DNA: TGTGCCAGCTCACGAGCTACACTTCGGACAGGGCCTCAAGAGACCCAGTACTTC.

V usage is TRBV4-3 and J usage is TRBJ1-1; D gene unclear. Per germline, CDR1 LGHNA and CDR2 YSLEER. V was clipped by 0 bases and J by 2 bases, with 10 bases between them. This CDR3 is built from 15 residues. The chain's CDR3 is CASSQEAGTNTEAFF. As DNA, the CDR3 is TGCGCCAGCAGCCAAGAGGCAGGAACTAACACTGAAGCTTTCTTT.

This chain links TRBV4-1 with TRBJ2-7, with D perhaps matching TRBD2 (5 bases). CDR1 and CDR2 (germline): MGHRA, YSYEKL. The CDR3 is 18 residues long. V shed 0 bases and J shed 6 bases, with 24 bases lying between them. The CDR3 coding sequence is TGCGCCAGCAGCCAAGAACCCCCCCCACTAGGTAATTCGATCGAGCAGTACTTC. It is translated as CASSQEPPPLGNSIEQYF.

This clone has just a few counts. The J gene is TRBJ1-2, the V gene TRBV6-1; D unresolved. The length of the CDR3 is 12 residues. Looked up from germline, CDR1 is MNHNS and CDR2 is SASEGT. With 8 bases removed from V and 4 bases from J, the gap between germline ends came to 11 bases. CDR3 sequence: CASEGSPYGYTF. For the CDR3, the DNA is TGTGCCAGCGAGGGCAGCCCCTATGGCTACACCTTC.

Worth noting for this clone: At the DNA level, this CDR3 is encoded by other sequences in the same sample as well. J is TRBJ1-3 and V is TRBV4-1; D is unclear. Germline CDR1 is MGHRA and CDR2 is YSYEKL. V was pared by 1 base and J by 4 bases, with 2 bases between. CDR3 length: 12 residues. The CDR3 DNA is TGCGCCAGCAGCCAAGCCGGAAACACCATATATTTT. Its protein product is CASSQAGNTIYF.

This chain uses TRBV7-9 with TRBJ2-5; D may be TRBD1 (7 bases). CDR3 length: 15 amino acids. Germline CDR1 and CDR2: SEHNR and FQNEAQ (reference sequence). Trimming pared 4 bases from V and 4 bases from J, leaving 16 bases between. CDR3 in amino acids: CASSSGAGGLETQYF. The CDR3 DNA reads TGTGCCAGCAGCTCTGGGGCAGGGGGACTAGAGACCCAGTACTTC.

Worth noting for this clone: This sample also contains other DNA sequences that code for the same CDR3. This CDR3 reads CASSLGQLYEQYF. The CDR3 DNA reads as TGTGCCAGCAGCTTAGGACAGCTCTACGAGCAGTACTTC. The chain has TRBV7-2 and TRBJ2-7; perhaps TRBD1 as D (5 bases). Germline loops: CDR1 SGHTA, CDR2 FQGNSA. Between the trimmed V and J ends, which lost 1 base and 3 bases, there was a span of 7 bases. The CDR3 contains 13 residues.

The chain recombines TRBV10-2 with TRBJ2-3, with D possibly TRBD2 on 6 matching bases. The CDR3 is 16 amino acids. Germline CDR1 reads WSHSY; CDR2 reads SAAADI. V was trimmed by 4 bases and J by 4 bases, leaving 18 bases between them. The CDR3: CASSGLRVGGPDTQYF. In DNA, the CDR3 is TGCGCCAGCAGTGGCCTGCGGGTGGGGGGTCCAGATACGCAGTATTTT.